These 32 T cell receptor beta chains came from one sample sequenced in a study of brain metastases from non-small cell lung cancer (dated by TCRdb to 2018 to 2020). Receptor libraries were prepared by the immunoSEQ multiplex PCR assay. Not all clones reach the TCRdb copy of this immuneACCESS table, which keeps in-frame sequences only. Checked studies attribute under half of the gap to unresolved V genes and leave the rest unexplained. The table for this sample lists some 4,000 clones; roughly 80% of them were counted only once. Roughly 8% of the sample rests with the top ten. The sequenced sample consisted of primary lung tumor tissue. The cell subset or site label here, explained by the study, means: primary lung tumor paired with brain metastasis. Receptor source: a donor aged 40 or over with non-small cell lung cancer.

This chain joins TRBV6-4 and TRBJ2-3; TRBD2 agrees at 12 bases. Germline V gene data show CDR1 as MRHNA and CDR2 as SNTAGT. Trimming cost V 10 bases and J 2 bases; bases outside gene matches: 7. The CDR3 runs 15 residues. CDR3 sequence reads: CATRTSGALTDTQYF. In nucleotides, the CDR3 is TGTGCCACTCGGACTAGCGGGGCCCTCACAGATACGCAGTATTTT.

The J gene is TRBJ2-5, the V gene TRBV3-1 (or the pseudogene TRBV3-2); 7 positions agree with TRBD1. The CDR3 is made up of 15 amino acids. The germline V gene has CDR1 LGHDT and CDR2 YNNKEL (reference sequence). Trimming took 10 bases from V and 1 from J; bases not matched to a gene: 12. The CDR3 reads CAILEPNRGQETQYF. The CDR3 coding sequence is TGTGCCATACTAGAGCCTAACAGGGGCCAAGAGACCCAGTACTTC.

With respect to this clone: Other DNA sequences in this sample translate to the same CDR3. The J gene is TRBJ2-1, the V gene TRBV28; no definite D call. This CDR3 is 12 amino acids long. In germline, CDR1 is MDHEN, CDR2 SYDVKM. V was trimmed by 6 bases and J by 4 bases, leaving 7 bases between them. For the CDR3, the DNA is TGTGCCAGCAGCTTGGAGTACAATGAGCAGTTCTTC. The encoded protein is CASSLEYNEQFF.

CDR3 loop: CASSYSGQETQYF. DNA of the CDR3: TGTGCCAGCAGTTACTCCGGACAAGAGACCCAGTACTTC. The genes are TRBV6-2 or TRBV6-3 and TRBJ2-5; D not resolved. The CDR3 length is 13 residues. Germline CDR1 and CDR2: MNHEY and SVGEGT. V was cut by 0 bases and J by 2 bases, with 4 bases left in between.

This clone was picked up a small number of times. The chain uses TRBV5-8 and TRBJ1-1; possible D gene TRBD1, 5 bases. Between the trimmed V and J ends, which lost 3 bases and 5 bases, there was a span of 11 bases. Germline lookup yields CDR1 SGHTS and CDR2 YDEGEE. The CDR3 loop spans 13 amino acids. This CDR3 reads CASSSLGGTEAFF. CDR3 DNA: TGTGCCAGCAGCTCCCTTGGGGGGACTGAAGCTTTCTTT. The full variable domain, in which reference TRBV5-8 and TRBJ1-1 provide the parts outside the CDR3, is EAGVTQSPTHLIKTRGQQATLRCSPISGHTSVYWYQQALGLGLQFLLWYDEGEERNRGNFPPRFSGRQFPNYSSELNVNALELEDSALYLCASSSLGGTEAFFGQGTRLTVV.

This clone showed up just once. CDR3 sequence: CASSIAGGGTDTQYF. Written as DNA, the CDR3 is TGTGCCAGTAGTATCGCGGGGGGTGGTACAGATACGCAGTATTTT. The chain recombines TRBV19 with TRBJ2-3; 8 nucleotides agree with TRBD2. CDR3 size: 15 residues. Germline CDR1 is LNHDA and CDR2 is SQIVND (reference sequence). V lost 3 bases, J lost 3 bases, and 5 bases stayed unmatched. Based on the CDR3 plus reference TRBV19 and TRBJ2-3, the full variable domain is DGGITQSPKYLFRKEGQNVTLSCEQNLNHDAMYWYRQDPGQGLRLIYYSQIVNDFQKGDIAEGYSVSREKKESFPLTVTSAQKNPTAFYLCASSIAGGGTDTQYFGPGTRLTVL.

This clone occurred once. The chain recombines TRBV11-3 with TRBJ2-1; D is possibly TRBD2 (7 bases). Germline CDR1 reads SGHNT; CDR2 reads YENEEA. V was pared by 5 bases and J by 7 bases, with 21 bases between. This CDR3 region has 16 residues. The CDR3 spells CASSREGGAGMNEQFF. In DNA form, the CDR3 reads TGTGCCAGCAGCCGCGAGGGGGGGGCAGGTATGAATGAGCAGTTCTTC.

As DNA, the CDR3 is TGCGCCAGCAGCTTGGCCCCAGGTGTGAACACTGAAGCTTTCTTT. Amino acids: CASSLAPGVNTEAFF. V usage is TRBV5-1 and J usage is TRBJ1-1; no firm D call. Trimming took off 0 bases at V and 0 bases at J, with 9 bases between the two ends. Germline-derived CDR1 and CDR2 are SGHRS and YFSETQ. The CDR3 totals 15 residues.

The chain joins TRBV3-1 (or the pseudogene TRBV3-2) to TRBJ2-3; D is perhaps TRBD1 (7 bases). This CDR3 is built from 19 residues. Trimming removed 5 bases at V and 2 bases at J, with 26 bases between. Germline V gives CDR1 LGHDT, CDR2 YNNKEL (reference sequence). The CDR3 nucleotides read TGTGCCAGCAGCTCCCGGGTCTGGACAGGACTACTCGACACAGATACGCAGTATTTT. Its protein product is CASSSRVWTGLLDTDTQYF.

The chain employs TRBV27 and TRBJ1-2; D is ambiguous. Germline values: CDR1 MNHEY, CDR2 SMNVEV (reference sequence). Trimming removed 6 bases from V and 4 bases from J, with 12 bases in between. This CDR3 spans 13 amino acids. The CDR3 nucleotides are TGTGCCAGCAGCTCCAGCCCTTCCTATGGCTACACCTTC. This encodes CASSSSPSYGYTF.

The CDR3 sequence: CASSQGWTTVLNEKLFF. The DNA of the CDR3 is TGCGCCAGCAGCCAAGGTTGGACGACAGTCCTCAATGAAAAACTGTTTTTT. This chain uses TRBV4-3 with TRBJ1-4, with TRBD1 as a possible D gene (5 bases). CDR1 and CDR2 from the germline V gene are LGHNA and YSLEER. The CDR3 loop spans 17 amino acids. Trimming stripped 1 base from V and 5 bases from J, with 17 bases between.

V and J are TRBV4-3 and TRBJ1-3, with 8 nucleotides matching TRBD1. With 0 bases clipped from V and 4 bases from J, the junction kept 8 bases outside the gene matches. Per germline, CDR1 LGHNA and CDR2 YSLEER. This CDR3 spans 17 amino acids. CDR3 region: CASSQEGIQGVGNTIYF. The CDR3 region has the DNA TGCGCCAGCAGCCAAGAAGGTATACAGGGGGTCGGAAACACCATATATTTT.

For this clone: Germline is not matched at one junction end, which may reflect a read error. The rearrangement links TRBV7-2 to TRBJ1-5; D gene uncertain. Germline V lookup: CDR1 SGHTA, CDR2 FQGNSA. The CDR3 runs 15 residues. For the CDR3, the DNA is TGTGCCAGCAGCCTCCAATTTGGGAGCAATCAGTCCCAGCATTTT. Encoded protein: CASSLQFGSNQSQHF.

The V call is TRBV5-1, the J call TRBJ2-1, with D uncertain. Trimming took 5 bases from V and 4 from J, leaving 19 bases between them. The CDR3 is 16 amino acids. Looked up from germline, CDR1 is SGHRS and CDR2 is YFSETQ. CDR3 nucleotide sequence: TGCGCCAGCAGACTCGACCCAGGAAAGACATACAATGAGCAGTTCTTC. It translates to CASRLDPGKTYNEQFF.

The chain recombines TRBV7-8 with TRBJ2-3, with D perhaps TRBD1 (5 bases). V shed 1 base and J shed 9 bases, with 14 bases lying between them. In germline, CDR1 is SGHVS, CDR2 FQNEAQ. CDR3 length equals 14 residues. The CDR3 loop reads CASSLEGSGLTQYF. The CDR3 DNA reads TGTGCCAGCAGCTTAGAGGGGTCTGGGTTGACGCAGTATTTT.

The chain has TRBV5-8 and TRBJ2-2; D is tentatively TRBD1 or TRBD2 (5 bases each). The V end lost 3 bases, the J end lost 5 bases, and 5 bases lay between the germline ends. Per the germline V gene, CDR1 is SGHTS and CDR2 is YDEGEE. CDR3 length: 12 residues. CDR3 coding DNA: TGTGCCAGCAGCTGGGGGACCGGGGAGCTGTTTTTT. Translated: CASSWGTGELFF.

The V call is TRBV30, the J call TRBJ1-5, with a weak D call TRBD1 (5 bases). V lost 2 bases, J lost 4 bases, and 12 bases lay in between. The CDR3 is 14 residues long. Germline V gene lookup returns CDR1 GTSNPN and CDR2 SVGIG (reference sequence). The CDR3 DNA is TGTGCCTGGAGTTTTAACGCAGGGAATCAGCCCCAGCATTTT. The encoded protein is CAWSFNAGNQPQHF.

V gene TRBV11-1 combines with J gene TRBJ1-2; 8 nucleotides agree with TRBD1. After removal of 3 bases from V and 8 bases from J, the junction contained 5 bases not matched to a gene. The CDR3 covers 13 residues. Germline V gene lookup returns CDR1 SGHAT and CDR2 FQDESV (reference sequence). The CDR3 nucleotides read TGTGCCAGCAGCTTCGTACAGGGGGGCGGCTACACCTTC. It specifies CASSFVQGGGYTF.

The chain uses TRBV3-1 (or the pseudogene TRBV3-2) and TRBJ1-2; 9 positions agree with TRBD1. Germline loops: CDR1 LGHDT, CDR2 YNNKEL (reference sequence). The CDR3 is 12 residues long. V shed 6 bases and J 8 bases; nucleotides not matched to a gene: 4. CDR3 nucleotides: TGTGCCAGCAGGCAACAGGGGGCCGGCTACACCTTC. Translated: CASRQQGAGYTF.

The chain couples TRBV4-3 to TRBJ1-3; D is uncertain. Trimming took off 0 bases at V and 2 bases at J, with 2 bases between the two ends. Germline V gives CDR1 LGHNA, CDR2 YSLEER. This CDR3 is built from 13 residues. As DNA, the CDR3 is TGCGCCAGCAGCCAAGACCCTGGAAACACCATATATTTT. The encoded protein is CASSQDPGNTIYF.

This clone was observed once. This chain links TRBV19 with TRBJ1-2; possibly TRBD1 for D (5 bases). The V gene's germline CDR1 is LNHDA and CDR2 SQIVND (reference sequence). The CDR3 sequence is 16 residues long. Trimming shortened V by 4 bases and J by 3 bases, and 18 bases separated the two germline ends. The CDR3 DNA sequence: TGTGCCAGTAGTACCTCCCCGGGGCAGGGCGACTATGGCTACACCTTC. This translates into CASSTSPGQGDYGYTF.

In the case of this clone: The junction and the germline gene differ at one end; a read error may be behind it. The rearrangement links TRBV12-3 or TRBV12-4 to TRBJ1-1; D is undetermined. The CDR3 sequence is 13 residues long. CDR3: CASSLGSNTEAFF. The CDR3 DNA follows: TGTGCCAGCAGTTTGGGGTCGAACACTGAAGCTTTTTTT.

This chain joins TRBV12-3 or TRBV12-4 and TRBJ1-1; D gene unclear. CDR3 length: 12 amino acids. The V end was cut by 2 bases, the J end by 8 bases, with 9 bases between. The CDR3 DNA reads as TGTGCCAGCAGTTTAAATATGTTAGAAGCTTTCTTT. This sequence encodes CASSLNMLEAFF.

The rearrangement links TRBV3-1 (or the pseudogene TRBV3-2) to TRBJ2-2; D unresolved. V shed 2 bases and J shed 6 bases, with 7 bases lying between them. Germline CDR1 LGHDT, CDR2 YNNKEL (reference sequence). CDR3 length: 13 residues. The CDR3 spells CASSQSEAGELFF. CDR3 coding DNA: TGTGCCAGCAGCCAATCTGAGGCCGGGGAGCTGTTTTTT.

In DNA, the CDR3 is TGTGCCAGCAGAATACAGGGTGTCACTGAAGCTTTCTTT. This gives the protein CASRIQGVTEAFF. This chain joins TRBV2 and TRBJ1-1; tentatively, D is TRBD1 (6 bases). The V end was cut by 6 bases, the J end by 4 bases, with 12 bases between. The germline V gene has CDR1 SNHLY and CDR2 FYNNEI. The CDR3 covers 13 residues.

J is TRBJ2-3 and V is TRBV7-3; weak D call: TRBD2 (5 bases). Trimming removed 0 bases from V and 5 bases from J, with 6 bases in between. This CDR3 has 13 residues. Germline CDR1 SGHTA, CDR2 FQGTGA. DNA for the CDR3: TGTGCCAGCAGCTTAACAGGGAGAGATACGCAGTATTTT. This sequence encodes CASSLTGRDTQYF.

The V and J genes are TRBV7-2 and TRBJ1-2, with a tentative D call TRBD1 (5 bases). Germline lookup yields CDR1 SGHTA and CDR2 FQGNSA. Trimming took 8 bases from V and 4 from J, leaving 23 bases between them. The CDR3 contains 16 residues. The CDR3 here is CASSSGRRGRTYGYTF. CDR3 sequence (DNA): TGTGCCAGCTCTTCGGGAAGAAGGGGCCGTACCTATGGCTACACCTTC.

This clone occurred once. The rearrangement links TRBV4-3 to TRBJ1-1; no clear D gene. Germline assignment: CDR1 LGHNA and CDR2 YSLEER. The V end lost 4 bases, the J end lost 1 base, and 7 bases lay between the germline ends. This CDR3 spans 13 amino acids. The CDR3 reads CASSLMRNTEAFF. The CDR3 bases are TGCGCCAGCAGCCTAATGAGGAACACTGAAGCTTTCTTT.

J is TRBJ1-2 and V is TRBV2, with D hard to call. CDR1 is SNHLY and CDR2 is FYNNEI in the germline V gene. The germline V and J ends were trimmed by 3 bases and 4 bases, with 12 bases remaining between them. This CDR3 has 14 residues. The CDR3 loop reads CASSDTRGGYGYTF. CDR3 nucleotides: TGTGCCAGCAGTGATACCCGGGGAGGCTATGGCTACACCTTC.

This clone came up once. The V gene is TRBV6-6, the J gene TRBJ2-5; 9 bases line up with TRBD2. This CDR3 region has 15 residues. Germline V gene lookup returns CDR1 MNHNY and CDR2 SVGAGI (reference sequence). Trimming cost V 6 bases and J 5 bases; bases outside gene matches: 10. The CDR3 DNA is TGTGCCAGCAGAGACGCGGGCGGGAGGGGGGAGACCCAGTACTTC. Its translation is CASRDAGGRGETQYF.

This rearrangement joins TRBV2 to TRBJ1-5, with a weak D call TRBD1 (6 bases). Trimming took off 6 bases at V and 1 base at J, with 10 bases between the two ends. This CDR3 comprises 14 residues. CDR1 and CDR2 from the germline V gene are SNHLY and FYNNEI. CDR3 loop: CASSRGQSNQPQHF. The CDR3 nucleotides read TGTGCCAGCAGCCGCGGACAGAGCAATCAGCCCCAGCATTTT. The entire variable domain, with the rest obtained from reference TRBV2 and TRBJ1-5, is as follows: EPEVTQTPSHQVTQMGQEVILRCVPISNHLYFYWYRQILGQKVEFLVSFYNNEISEKSEIFDDQFSVERPDGSNFTLKIRSTKLEDSAMYFCASSRGQSNQPQHFGDGTRLSIL.

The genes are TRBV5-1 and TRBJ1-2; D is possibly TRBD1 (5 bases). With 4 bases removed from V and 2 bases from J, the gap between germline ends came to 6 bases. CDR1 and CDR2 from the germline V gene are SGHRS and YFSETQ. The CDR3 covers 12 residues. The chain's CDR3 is CASSPGNYGYTF. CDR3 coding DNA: TGCGCCAGCAGCCCAGGGAACTATGGCTACACCTTC.